This T cell receptor (beta chain) is drawn from a study of B cell selection in AIRE deficiency. General observations from the study: Of 3657 shared Treg TCRbeta sequences, 30% to 35% were healthy-only, approximately 10% patient-only. Shared Treg sequences had shorter CDR3s, biased toward rearrangements with few non-templated insertions. Tconv and Treg cells from AIRE-deficient patients resembled healthy donors in TCRBV usage, CDR3 length and diversity.

The table came from immunoSEQ multiplex PCR; TCRdb's copy has only in-frame clones and leaves some out. This table has nearly 3,000 clones, about 78% appearing once. This clone was found once. Its antigen is unidentified. The CDR3 has 14 residues. Germline CDR1 LGHNA, CDR2 YSLEER. Trimming cost V 4 bases and J 2 bases, with 9 bases left between them. Sorted regulatory T cells were CD4-positive, CD25-high and CD127-low or negative. The receptor's source is a human donor with AIRE deficiency. The gene calls are TRBV4-3 and TRBJ1-3, with D hard to call. Input material: Tregs sorted from PBMCs. This CDR3 reads CASSRTLTGNTIYF. The DNA of the CDR3 is TGCGCCAGCAGCCGGACCCTGACTGGAAACACCATATATTTT.